Following are 5 T cell receptor beta chains from one sample sequenced in a study of T cell changes during pregnancy in multiple sclerosis. Measured with immunoSEQ multiplex PCR; TCRdb has only the in-frame clones, and not every one. The sample lists tens of thousands of clones, 75% to 90% occurring once. The input for sequencing was CD8+ T cells from peripheral blood mononuclear cells, taken in the third trimester of pregnancy. These receptors were collected from a female donor with multiple sclerosis, enrolled in a pregnancy study.

The chain combines TRBV27 with TRBJ1-3; D is uncertain. Between the trimmed V and J ends, which lost 8 bases and 2 bases, there was a span of 10 bases. The CDR3 is made up of 13 amino acids. CDR1 is MNHEY, CDR2 SMNVEV, per germline (reference sequence). The CDR3 coding sequence is TGTGCCAGCCTAGTGGTCCCTGGAAACACCATATATTTT. As protein: CASLVVPGNTIYF.

The V call is TRBV7-6, the J call TRBJ2-1; no firm D call. CDR3 size: 15 residues. Germline V lookup: CDR1 SGHVS, CDR2 FNYEAQ. The V gene lost 1 base and the J gene lost 0 bases, with 7 bases spanning the gap. The CDR3 protein is CASSLGPGSYNEQFF. CDR3 DNA sequence: TGTGCCAGCAGCTTAGGTCCGGGCTCCTACAATGAGCAGTTCTTC.

The gene calls are TRBV30 and TRBJ2-7; 12 bases map to TRBD2. Losses at the gene ends were 2 bases for V and 5 bases for J; bases not matched to a gene: 4. Germline-derived CDR1 and CDR2 are GTSNPN and SVGIG (reference sequence). This CDR3 is built from 14 residues. CDR3 region: CAWSLTSGSDEQYF. The CDR3 region has the DNA TGTGCCTGGAGTTTGACTAGCGGGAGTGACGAGCAGTACTTC. Full variable domain (remainder filled in from reference TRBV30 and TRBJ2-7): SQTIHQWPATLVQPVGSPLSLECTVEGTSNPNLYWYRQAAGRGLQLLFYSVGIGQISSEVPQNLSASRPQDRQFILSSKKLLLSDSGFYLCAWSLTSGSDEQYFGPGTRLTVT.

The V call is TRBV7-2, the J call TRBJ2-1; 11 positions agree with TRBD2. J gave up 8 bases and V 6 bases, and 9 bases lay outside the gene matches. Germline V lookup: CDR1 SGHTA, CDR2 FQGNSA. The CDR3 sequence is 15 residues long. This CDR3 is CASSLTSGSRDEQFF. The CDR3, as DNA: TGTGCCAGCAGTTTAACTAGCGGGAGTAGGGATGAGCAGTTCTTC.

This clone turned up a few times. The chain carries TRBV14 and TRBJ1-1; D is uncertain. The germline V gene has CDR1 SGHDN and CDR2 FVKESK. Trimming removed 4 bases from V and 0 bases from J, with 18 bases in between. The length of the CDR3 is 17 residues. In DNA, the CDR3 is TGTGCCAGCAGCCCTGATCACGGTAAACTCATGAACACTGAAGCTTTCTTT. Its translation is CASSPDHGKLMNTEAFF.